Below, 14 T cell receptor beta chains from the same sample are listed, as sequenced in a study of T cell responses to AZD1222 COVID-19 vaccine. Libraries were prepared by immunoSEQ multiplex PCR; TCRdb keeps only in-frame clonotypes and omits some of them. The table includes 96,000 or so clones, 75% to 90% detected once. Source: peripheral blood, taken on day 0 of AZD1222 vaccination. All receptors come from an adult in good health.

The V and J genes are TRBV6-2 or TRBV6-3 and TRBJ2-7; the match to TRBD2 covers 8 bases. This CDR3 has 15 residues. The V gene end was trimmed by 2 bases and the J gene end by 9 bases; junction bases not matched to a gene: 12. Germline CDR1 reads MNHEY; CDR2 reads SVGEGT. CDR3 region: CASSYSAGGLEGQYF. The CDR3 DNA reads TGTGCCAGCAGTTACAGCGCGGGAGGCCTCGAGGGGCAGTACTTC.

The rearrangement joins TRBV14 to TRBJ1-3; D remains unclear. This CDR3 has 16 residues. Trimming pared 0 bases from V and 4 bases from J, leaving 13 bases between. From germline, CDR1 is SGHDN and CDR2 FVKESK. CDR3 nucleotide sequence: TGTGCCAGCAGCCAAGACCCACCCAGAAAGGGAAACACCATATATTTT. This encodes CASSQDPPRKGNTIYF.

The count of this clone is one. The CDR3 DNA sequence: TGTGCCAGTAGTGTGGACAGGGGATCAAATCAGCCCCAGCATTTT. Protein: CASSVDRGSNQPQHF. The rearrangement joins TRBV19 to TRBJ1-5; TRBD1 matches 9 bases. The CDR3 has 15 amino acids. In germline, CDR1 is LNHDA, CDR2 SQIVND (reference sequence). Germline trimming cut 5 bases from V and 4 bases from J; bases unmatched to any gene: 6.

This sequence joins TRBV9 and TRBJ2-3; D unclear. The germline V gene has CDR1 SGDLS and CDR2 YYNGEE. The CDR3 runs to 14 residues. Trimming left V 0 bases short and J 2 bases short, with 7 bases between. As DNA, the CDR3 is TGTGCCAGCAGCGTAGCCCCCAACACAGATACGCAGTATTTT. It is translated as CASSVAPNTDTQYF.

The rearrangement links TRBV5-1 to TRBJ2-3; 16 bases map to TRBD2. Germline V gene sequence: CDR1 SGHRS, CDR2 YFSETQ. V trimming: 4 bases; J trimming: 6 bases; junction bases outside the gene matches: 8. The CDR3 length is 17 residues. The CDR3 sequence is CASSPGLAGGRMDTQYF. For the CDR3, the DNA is TGCGCCAGCAGCCCGGGACTAGCGGGAGGGAGGATGGATACGCAGTATTTT.

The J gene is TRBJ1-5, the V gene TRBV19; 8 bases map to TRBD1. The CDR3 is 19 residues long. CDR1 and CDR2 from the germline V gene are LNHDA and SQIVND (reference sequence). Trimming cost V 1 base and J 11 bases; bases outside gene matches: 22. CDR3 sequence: CASSIGGWRGTGYHLAQHF. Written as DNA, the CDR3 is TGTGCCAGTAGTATAGGCGGGTGGAGGGGGACAGGCTACCATCTAGCCCAGCATTTT.

The CDR3 spells CASSKLPHEQFF. CDR3 nucleotide sequence: TGTGCCAGCAGTAAGCTACCCCATGAGCAGTTCTTC. The rearrangement uses TRBV25-1 and TRBJ2-1; no clear D gene. This CDR3 spans 12 amino acids. The ends were cut back, 5 bases at V and 8 bases at J, with 10 bases in the middle. The V gene's germline CDR1 is MGHDK and CDR2 SYGVNS.

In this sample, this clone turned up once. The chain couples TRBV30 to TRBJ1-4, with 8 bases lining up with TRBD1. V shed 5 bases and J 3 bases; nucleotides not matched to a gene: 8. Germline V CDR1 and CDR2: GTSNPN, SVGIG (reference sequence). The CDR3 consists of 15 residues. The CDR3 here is CAWQMTGAANEKLFF. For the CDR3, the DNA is TGTGCCTGGCAAATGACAGGGGCGGCTAATGAAAAACTGTTTTTT.

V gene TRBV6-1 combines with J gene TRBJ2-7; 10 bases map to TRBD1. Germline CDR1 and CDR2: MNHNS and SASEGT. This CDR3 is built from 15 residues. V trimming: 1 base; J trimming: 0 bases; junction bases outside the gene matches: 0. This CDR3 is CASSEGTGGSYEQYF. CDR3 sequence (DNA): TGTGCCAGCAGTGAAGGGACAGGGGGCTCCTACGAGCAGTACTTC.

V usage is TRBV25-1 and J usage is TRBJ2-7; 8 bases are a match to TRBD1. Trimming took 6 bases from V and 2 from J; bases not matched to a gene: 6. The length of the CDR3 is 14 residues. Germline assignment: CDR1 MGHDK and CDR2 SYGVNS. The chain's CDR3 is CASRAGGAAYEQYF. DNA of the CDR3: TGTGCCAGCAGAGCAGGGGGCGCAGCCTACGAGCAGTACTTC.

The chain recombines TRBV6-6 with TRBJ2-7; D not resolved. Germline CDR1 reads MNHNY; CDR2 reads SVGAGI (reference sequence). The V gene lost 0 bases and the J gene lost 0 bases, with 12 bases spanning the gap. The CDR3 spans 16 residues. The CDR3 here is CASSYSVGRSSYEQYF. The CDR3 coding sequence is TGTGCCAGCAGTTACTCTGTCGGACGGAGCTCCTACGAGCAGTACTTC.

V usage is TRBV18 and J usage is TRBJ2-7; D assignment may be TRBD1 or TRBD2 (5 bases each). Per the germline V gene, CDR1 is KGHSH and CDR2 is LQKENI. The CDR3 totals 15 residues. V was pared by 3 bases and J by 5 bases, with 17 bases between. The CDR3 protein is CASSPPGRRINEQYF. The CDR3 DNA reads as TGTGCCAGCTCACCCCCGGGACGGCGAATCAACGAGCAGTACTTC. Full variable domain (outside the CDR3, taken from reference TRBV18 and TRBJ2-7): NAGVMQNPRHLVRRRGQEARLRCSPMKGHSHVYWYRQLPEEGLKFMVYLQKENIIDESGMPKERFSAEFPKEGPSILRIQQVVRGDSAAYFCASSPPGRRINEQYFGPGTRLTVT.

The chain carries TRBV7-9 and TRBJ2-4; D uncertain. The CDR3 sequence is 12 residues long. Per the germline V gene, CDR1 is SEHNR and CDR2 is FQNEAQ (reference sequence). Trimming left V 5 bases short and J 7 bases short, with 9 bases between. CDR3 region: CASSPTSNIQYF. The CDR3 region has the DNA TGTGCCAGCAGCCCTACTTCGAACATTCAGTACTTC.

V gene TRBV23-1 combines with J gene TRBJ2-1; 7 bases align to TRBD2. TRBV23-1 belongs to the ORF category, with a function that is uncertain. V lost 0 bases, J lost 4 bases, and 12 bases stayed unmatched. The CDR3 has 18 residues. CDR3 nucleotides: TGCGCCAGCAGTCAATCCCCACCGGGTAGCGGGCCTTACAATGAGCAGTTCTTC. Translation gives CASSQSPPGSGPYNEQFF.